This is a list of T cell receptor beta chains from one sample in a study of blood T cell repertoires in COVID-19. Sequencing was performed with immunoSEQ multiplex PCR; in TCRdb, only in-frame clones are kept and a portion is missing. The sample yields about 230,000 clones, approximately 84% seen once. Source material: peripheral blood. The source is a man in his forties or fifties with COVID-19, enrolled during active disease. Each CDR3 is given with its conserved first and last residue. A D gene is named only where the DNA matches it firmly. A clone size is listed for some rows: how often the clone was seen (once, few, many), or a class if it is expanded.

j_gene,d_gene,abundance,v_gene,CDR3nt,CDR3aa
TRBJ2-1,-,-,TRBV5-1,TGCGCCAGCAGCTTGGCAGGGGTTGGCAATGAGCAGTTCTTC,CASSLAGVGNEQFF
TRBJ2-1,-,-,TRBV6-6,TGTGCCAGCAGCAACACCGCTCCTCCATTCTACAATGAGCAGTTCTTC,CASSNTAPPFYNEQFF
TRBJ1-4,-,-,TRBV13,TGTGCCAGCAGCTTAGTAGGGGTCGATGAAAAACTGTTTTTT,CASSLVGVDEKLFF
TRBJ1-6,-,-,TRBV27,TGTGCCAGCAGCTCGTTTTCCGGGTATAATTCACCCCTCCACTTT,CASSSFSGYNSPLHF
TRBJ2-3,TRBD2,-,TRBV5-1,TGCGCCAGCAGCATGGGGACTAGCGGGCGCACAGATACGCAGTATTTT,CASSMGTSGRTDTQYF
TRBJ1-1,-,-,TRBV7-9,TGTGCCAGCAGCTTCGGTTTGGGGGCGACAAAAGGGACTGAAGCTTTCTTT,CASSFGLGATKGTEAFF
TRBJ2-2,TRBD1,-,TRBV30,TGTGCCTCCTCCCTCGGACAGGGGGCGAACGGGGAGCTGTTTTTT,CASSLGQGANGELFF
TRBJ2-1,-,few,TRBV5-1,TGCGCCAGCAGCTTGGCTAACGGTGAGCAGTTCTTC,CASSLANGEQFF
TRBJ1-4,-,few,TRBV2,TGTGCCAGCGGGCAGGCGGGAAAACTGTTTTTT,CASGQAGKLFF
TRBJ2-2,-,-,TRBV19,TGTGCCAGTAGTATCATTGGAGGGGGCGGTGTCGGGGAGCTGTTTTTT,CASSIIGGGGVGELFF
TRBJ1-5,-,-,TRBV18,TGTGCCAGCTCACCTAACAGGGTTGGGCAGCCCCAGCATTTT,CASSPNRVGQPQHF
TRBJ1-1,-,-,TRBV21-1,TGTGCCAGCAGCAAAGAAGAGGGGGAAAACACTGAAGCTTTCTTT,CASSKEEGENTEAFF
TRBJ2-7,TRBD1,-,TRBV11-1,TGTGCCAGCAGCTTAGCGACAGGGGACCTTTACGAGCAGTACTTC,CASSLATGDLYEQYF
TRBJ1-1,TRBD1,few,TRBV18,TGTGCCAGCTCACATGGACAGGAAAGAATGAACACTGAAGCTTTCTTT,CASSHGQERMNTEAFF
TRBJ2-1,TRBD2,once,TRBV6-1,TGTGCCAGCAGTGAAGTGTTAACTAGCGGGAGGGTGGAGTTCTTC,CASSEVLTSGRVEFF
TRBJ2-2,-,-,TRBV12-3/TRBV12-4,TGTGCCAGCAGTTTAGGAGGAGGGGGGGAGCTGTTTTTT,CASSLGGGGELFF
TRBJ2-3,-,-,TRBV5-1,TGCGCCAGCAGCTTGGAAGGGTGGACTAGCACAGATACGCAGTATTTT,CASSLEGWTSTDTQYF
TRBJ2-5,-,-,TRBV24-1,TGTGCCACCAGTGACGTACAGGGTTCGGAGACCCAGTACTTC,CATSDVQGSETQYF
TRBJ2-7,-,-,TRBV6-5,TGTGCCAGCGGCCGACAGTGGGCTTTGGAGCAGTACTTC,CASGRQWALEQYF
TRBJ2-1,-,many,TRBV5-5,TGTGCCAGCAGCTTGGCGCTTACGGGAGTCAATTTCGTTGAGCAGTTCTTC,CASSLALTGVNFVEQFF
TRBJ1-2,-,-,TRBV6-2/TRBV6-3,TGTGCCAGCAGTAAAACCGGGATCGATGGCTACACCTTC,CASSKTGIDGYTF
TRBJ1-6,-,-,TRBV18,TGTGCCAGCTCACCCCCCCCGGGGGGGGCGAGGTATAATTCACCCCTCCACTTT,CASSPPPGGARYNSPLHF
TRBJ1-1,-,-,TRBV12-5,TGTGCTAGTGGACCTGCAGGGAACACTGAAGCTTTCTTT,CASGPAGNTEAFF
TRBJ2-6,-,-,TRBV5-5,TGTGCCAGCAGCTGGCAGGGATCTGGGGCCAACGTCCTGACTTTC,CASSWQGSGANVLTF
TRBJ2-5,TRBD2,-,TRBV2,TGTGCCAGCAAGATCCAGCGGGGGGGCCCGGAGGAGACCCAGTACTTC,CASKIQRGGPEETQYF
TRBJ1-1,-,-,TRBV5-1,TGCGCCAGCAGCTTGACACTGAACACTGAAGCTTTCTTT,CASSLTLNTEAFF
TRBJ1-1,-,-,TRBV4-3,TGCGCCAGCAGCCGAACGCCCGGGGGGGGGTACCCCACTGAAGCTTTCTTT,CASSRTPGGGYPTEAFF
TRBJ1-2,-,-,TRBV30,TGTGCCTGGAGTGTAACTTTCTCGGGTCCGGATGGCTACACCTTC,CAWSVTFSGPDGYTF
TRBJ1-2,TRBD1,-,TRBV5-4,TGTGCCAGCAGACGAGGACAGGCTGGGTCATCGGTTGGCTACACCTTC,CASRRGQAGSSVGYTF
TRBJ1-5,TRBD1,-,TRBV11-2,TGTGCCAGCAGCCCCGGACAGGATCAGCCCCAGCATTTT,CASSPGQDQPQHF
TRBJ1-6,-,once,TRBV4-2,TGTGCCAGCAGCCAAGAGGAGTATAATTCACCCCTCCACTTT,CASSQEEYNSPLHF
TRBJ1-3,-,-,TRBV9,TGTGCCAGCAACCGCGCGGGAGGCGCCATATATTTT,CASNRAGGAIYF
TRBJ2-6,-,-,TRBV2,TGTGCCAGCAGCCCCGTATCCGCCGGGGACTCTGGGGCCAACGTCCTGACTTTC,CASSPVSAGDSGANVLTF
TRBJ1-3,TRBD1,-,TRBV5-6,TGTGCCAGCAGCTGGGGACAGCCTGGAAACACCATATATTTT,CASSWGQPGNTIYF
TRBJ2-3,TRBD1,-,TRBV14,TGTGTCAGCAGCCAAGTAACAGGGGGTTCTAATACGCAGTATTTT,CVSSQVTGGSNTQYF
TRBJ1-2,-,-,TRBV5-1,TGCGCCAGCAGCTTGGACCAGGCGATCAACTATGGCTACACCTTC,CASSLDQAINYGYTF